This TCR beta chain was sequenced in a study of early T cells in non-severe SARS-CoV-2 infection. MiXCR was run by TCRdb on the 5' RACE reads, yielding one entry per CDR3 protein. Seen here are some 87,000 distinct CDR3 sequences, over 10% observed once, and the top ten hold 0.95% to 1.3%. Material: whole blood. This TCR came from an adult who was a healthcare worker with PCR-confirmed SARS-CoV-2 infection or an uninfected control (not recorded which).

The CDR3 loop is CASSTGGPIFTEAFF. The DNA of the CDR3 is TGTGCCAGCAGCACAGGGGGGCCTATTTTCACTGAAGCTTTCTTT. This rearrangement joins TRBV9 to TRBJ1-1, with 8 bases lining up with TRBD1. The ends lost 4 bases at V and 4 bases at J; junction bases unmatched: 9. The CDR3 is 15 amino acids. Looked up from germline, CDR1 is SGDLS and CDR2 is YYNGEE. Based on the CDR3 plus reference TRBV9 and TRBJ1-1, the full variable domain is DSGVTQTPKHLITATGQRVTLRCSPRSGDLSVYWYQQSLDQGLQFLIQYYNGEERAKGNILERFSAQQFPDLHSELNLSSLELGDSALYFCASSTGGPIFTEAFFGQGTRLTVV.